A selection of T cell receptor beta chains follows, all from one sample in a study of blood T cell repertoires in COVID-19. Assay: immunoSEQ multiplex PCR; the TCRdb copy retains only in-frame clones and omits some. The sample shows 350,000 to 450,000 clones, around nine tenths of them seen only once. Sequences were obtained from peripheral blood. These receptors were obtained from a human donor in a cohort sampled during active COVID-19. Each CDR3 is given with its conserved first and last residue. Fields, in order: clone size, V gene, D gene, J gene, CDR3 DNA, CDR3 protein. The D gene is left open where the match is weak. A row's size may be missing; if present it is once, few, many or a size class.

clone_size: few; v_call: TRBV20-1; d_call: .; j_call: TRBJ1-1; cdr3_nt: TGCAGTGCTAGAGCTTCGCGGGCTTTCTTT; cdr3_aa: CSARASRAFF
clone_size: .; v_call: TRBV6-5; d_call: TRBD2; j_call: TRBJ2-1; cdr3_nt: TGTGCCAGCAGAGGCGGGGGGGCCTACAATGAGCAGTTCTTC; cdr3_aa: CASRGGGAYNEQFF
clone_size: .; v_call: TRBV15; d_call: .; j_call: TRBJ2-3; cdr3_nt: TGTGCCACCAGCAGAGGCGCCGGGACATACCCAAGCACAGATACGCAGTATTTT; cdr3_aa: CATSRGAGTYPSTDTQYF
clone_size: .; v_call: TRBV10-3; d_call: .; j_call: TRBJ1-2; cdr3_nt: TGTGCCATCAGTGAGTCGGGGCAGGGAGGCTATGGCTACACCTTC; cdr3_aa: CAISESGQGGYGYTF
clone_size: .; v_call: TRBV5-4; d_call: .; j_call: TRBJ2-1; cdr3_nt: TGTGCCAGCAGCTTGGATGTACGGACCAAACAGGATGAGCAGTTCTTC; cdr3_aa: CASSLDVRTKQDEQFF
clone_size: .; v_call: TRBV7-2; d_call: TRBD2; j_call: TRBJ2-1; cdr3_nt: TGTGCCAGCAGCTTATTAGGGACTAGCGGATTTAATGAGCAGTTCTTC; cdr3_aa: CASSLLGTSGFNEQFF
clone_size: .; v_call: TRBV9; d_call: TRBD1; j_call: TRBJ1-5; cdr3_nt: TGTGCCAGCAGCGTGGACGCAGGGGGTAATCAGCCCCAGCATTTT; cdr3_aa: CASSVDAGGNQPQHF
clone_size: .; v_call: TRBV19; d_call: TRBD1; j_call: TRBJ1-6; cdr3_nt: TGTGCCAGTAGTACCAGGGGGGCCTATAATTCACCCCTCCACTTT; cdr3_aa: CASSTRGAYNSPLHF
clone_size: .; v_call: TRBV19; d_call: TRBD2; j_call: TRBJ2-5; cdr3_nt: TGTGCCAGTAGTATGTCCAGGGAGGGGATCGAGACCCAGTACTTC; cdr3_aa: CASSMSREGIETQYF
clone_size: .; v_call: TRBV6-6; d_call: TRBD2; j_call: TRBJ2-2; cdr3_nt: TGTGCCAGCAGCCTTTGGACTAGCGGGAGAACCGGGGAGCTGTTTTTT; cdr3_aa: CASSLWTSGRTGELFF
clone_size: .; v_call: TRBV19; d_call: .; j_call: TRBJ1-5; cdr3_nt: TGTGCCAGTAGTTTGACAGGTGAACAGCCCCAGCATTTT; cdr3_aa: CASSLTGEQPQHF
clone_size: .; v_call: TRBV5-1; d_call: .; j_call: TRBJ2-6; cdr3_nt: TGCGCCAGCAGCTTGATGAGGGACTCTGGGGCCAACGTCCTGACTTTC; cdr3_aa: CASSLMRDSGANVLTF
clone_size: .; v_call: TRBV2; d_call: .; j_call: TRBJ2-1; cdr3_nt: TGTGCCAGCAGTGAACCGGTAAGCTCCTACAATGAGCAGTTCTTC; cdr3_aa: CASSEPVSSYNEQFF
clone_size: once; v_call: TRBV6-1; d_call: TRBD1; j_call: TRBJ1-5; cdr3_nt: TGTGCCAGCAGTGAAGTTTGGAGGACAGGGAATCAGCCCCAGCATTTT; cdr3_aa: CASSEVWRTGNQPQHF
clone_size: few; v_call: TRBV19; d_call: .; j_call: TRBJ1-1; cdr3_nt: TGTGCCAGTACCTCAAGTACGCGGGGCTTTAACACTGAAGCTTTCTTT; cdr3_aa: CASTSSTRGFNTEAFF
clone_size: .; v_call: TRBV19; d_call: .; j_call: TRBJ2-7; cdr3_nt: TGTGCCAGTAGTATCCGCCTCTTGAGGAACTACGAGCAGTACTTC; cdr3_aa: CASSIRLLRNYEQYF
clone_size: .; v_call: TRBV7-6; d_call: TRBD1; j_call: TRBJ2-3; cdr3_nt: TGTGCCAGCAGCTTACGGGACAGGGTGGCAGATACGCAGTATTTT; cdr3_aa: CASSLRDRVADTQYF
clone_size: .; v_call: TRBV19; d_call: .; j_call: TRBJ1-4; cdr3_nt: TGTGCCAGTAGTGACGGGTGGACTAATGAAAAACTGTTTTTT; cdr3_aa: CASSDGWTNEKLFF
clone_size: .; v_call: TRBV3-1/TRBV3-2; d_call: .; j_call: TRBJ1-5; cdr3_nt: TGTGCCAGCAGCCAAGATCCCGGGGAAAATCAGCCCCAGCATTTT; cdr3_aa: CASSQDPGENQPQHF
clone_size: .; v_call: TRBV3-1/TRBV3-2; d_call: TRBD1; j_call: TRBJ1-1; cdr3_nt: TGTGCCAGCACCCAGACAGGGGATACTGAAGCTTTCTTT; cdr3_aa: CASTQTGDTEAFF
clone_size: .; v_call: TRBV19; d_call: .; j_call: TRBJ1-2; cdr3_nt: TGTGCCACGGCGCAGGGATCTAACTATGGCTACACCTTC; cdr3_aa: CATAQGSNYGYTF
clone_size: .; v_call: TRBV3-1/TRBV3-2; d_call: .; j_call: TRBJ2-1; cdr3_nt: TGTGCCAGCAGCCCAAGGACTTTCCCGGGTGAGCAGTTCTTC; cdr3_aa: CASSPRTFPGEQFF
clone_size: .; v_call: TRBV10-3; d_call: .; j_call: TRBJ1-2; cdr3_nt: TGTGCCATCAGAAAACACCTTGGAGACTATGGCTACACCTTC; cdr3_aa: CAIRKHLGDYGYTF
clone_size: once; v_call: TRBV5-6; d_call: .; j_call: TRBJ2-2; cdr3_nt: TGTGCCAGCAGCTTGAGGCTGGAGTTCGAGGAAACCGGGGAGCTGTTTTTT; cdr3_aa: CASSLRLEFEETGELFF
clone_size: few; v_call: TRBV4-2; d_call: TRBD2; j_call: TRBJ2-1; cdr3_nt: TGTGCCAGCAGCCAAGATCTTGGCGGGGGGGCGAATGAGCAGTTCTTC; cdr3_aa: CASSQDLGGGANEQFF
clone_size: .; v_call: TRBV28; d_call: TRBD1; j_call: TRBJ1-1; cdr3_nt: TGTGCCAGCAGTTTTCGCTGGGACAGTAACACTGAAGCTTTCTTT; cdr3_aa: CASSFRWDSNTEAFF
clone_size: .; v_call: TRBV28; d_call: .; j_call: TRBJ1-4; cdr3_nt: TGTGCCAGCAGCCCCGCCGGCGGAGCAACTAATGAAAAACTGTTTTTT; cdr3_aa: CASSPAGGATNEKLFF
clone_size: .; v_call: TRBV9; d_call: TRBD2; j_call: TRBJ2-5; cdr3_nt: TGTGCCAGCAGCCCTCGGACGGGGGGGGAGACCCAGTACTTC; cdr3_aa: CASSPRTGGETQYF
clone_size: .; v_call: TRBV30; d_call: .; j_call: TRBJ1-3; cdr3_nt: TGTGCCTGGAGTGTACTGGGTATTGGCGGCACCATATATTTT; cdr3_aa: CAWSVLGIGGTIYF
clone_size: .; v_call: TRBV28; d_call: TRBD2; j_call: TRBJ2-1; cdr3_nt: TGTGCCAGCAGTCTCCCGTATAGCGGGAGGACGAATGAGCAGTTCTTC; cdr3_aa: CASSLPYSGRTNEQFF
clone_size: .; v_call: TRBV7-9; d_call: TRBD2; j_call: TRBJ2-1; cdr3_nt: TGTGCCAGCAGCGCCACTAGCGGGGGGTACAATGAGCAGTTCTTC; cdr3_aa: CASSATSGGYNEQFF
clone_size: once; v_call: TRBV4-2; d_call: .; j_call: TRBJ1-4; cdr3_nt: TGTGCCAGCAGCCAACATGCAGGGGAGGGGAATGAAAAACTGTTTTTT; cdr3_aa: CASSQHAGEGNEKLFF
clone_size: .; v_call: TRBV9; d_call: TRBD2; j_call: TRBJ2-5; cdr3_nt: TGTGCCAGCAGCGTTTCGGGACTAGCGGAAGAGACCCAGTACTTC; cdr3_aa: CASSVSGLAEETQYF
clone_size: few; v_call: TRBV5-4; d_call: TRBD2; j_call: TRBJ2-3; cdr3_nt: TGTGCCAGCAGCTTGGTGATCGGGGGGGAGGCAGATACGCAGTATTTT; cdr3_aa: CASSLVIGGEADTQYF
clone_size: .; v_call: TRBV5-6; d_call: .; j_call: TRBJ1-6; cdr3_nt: TGTGCCAGCAGCTTGGCCAGGGGACCCCTCCACTTT; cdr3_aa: CASSLARGPLHF
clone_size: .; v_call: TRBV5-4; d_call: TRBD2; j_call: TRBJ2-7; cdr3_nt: TGTGCCAGCAGCTTGGCGGCGGGAGGGTTCTACGAGCAGTACTTC; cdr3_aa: CASSLAAGGFYEQYF
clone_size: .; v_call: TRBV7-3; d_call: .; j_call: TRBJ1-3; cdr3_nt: TGTGCCAGCAGTTGGAGTCCCGGAAACACCATATATTTT; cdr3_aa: CASSWSPGNTIYF
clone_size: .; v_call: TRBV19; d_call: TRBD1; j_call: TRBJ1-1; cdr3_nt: TGTGCCAGTAGTCCCCGGGACAGGGGACATCTGGCTTTCTTT; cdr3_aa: CASSPRDRGHLAFF
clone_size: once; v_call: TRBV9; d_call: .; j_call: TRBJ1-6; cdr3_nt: TGTGCCAGCAGCGTAGGTCCGGGGAAGTCACCCCTCCACTTT; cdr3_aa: CASSVGPGKSPLHF